This TCR beta chain was profiled in a study of cytomegalovirus exposure and HLA in healthy donors. It was with 60 Vbeta and 13 Jbeta primers that the PCR ran. Generated by immunoSEQ multiplex PCR, the TCRdb table keeps only in-frame clones and is missing some. The data show some 140,000 clones, over 60% seen once. The V gene's germline CDR1 is SGHVS and CDR2 FQNEAQ. Trimming took off 2 bases at V and 0 bases at J, with 8 bases between the two ends. This CDR3 is built from 15 residues. This clone was seen only once. Unrecorded immune exposures were likely, despite nominal health at sampling. Sequences were obtained from PBMCs. The chain carries TRBV7-8 and TRBJ1-5, with no clear D. This receptor was obtained from a male donor in good health and CMV-seropositive. CDR3 loop: CASSLLDYSNQPQHF. As DNA, the CDR3 is TGTGCCAGCAGCTTATTGGACTATAGCAATCAGCCCCAGCATTTT.